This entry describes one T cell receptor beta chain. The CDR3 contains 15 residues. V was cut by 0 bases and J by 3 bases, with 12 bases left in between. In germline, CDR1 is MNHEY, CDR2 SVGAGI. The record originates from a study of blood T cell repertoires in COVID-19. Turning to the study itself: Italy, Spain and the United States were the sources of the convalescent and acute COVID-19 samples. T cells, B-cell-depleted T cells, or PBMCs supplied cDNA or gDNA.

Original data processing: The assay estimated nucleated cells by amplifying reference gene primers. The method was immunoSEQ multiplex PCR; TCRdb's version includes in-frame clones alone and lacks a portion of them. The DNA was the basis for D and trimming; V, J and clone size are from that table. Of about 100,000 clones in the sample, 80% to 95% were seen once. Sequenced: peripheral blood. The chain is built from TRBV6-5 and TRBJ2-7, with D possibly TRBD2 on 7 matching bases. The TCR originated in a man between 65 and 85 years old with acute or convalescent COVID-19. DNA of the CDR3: TGTGCCAGCAGTTACTCGGCGAGGGGGGGCTACGAGCAGTACTTC. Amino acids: CASSYSARGGYEQYF.